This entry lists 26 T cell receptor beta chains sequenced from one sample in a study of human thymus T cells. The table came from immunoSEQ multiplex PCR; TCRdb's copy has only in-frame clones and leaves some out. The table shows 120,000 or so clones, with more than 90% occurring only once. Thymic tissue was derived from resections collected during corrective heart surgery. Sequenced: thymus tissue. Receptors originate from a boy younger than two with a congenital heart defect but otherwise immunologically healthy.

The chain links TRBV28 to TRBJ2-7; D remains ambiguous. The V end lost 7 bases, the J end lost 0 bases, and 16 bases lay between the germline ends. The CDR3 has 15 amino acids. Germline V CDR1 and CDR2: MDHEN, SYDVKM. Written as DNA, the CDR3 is TGTGCCAGCACCGCAGCTTGGGGTCGCTCCTACGAGCAGTACTTC. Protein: CASTAAWGRSYEQYF.

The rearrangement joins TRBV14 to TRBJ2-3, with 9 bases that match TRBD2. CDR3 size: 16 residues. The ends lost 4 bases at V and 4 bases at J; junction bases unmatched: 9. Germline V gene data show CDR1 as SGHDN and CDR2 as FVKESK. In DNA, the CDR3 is TGTGCCAGCAGCCCTTGGAGGACTAGCGCATCAGATACGCAGTATTTT. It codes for CASSPWRTSASDTQYF.

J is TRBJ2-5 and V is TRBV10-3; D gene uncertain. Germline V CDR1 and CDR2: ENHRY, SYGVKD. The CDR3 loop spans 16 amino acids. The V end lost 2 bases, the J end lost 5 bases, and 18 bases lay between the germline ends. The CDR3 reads CAISEGLWSLGETQYF. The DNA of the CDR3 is TGTGCCATCAGTGAGGGTTTGTGGAGCTTGGGGGAGACCCAGTACTTC.

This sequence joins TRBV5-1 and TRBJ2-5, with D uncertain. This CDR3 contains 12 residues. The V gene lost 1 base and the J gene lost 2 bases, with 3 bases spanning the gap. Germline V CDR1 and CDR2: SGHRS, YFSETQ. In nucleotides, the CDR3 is TGCGCCAGCAGCTTGACTCAAGAGACCCAGTACTTC. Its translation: CASSLTQETQYF.

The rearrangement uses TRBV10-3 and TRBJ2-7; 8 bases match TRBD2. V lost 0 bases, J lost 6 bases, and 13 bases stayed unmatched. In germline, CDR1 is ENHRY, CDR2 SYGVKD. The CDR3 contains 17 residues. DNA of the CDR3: TGTGCCATCAGTGAGTCGGATAGCGGGGTGCCTCCGGGCGAGCAGTACTTC. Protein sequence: CAISESDSGVPPGEQYF.

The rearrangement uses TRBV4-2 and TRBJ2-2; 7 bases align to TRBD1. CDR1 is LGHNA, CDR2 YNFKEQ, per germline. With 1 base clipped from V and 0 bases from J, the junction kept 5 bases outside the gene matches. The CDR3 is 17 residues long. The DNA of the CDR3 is TGTGCCAGCAGCCAAGGCAGGCAGGGGGCGAACACCGGGGAGCTGTTTTTT. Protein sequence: CASSQGRQGANTGELFF.

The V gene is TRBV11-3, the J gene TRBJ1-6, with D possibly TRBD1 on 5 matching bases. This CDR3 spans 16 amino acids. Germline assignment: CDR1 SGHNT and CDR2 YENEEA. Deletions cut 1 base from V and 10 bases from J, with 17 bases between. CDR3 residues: CASSLVDYGGDSPLHF. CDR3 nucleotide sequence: TGTGCCAGCAGCTTAGTTGATTACGGGGGGGACTCACCCCTCCACTTT. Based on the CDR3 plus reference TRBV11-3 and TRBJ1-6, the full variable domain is EAGVVQSPRYKIIEKKQPVAFWCNPISGHNTLYWYLQNLGQGPELLIRYENEEAVDDSQLPKDRFSAERLKGVDSTLKIQPAELGDSAVYLCASSLVDYGGDSPLHFGNGTRLTVT.

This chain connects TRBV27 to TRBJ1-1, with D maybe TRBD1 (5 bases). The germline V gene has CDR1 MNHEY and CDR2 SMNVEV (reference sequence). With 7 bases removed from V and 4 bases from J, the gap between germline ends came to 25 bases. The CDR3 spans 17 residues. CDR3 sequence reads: CASIKKTTWGKSTEAFF. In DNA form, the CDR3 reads TGTGCCAGCATCAAGAAGACTACTTGGGGGAAGTCCACTGAAGCTTTCTTT.

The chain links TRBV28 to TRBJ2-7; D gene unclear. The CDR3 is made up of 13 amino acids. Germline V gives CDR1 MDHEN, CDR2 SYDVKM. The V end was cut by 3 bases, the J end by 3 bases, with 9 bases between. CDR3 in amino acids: CASSFSAGYEQYF. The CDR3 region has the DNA TGTGCCAGCAGTTTTTCGGCCGGCTACGAGCAGTACTTC.

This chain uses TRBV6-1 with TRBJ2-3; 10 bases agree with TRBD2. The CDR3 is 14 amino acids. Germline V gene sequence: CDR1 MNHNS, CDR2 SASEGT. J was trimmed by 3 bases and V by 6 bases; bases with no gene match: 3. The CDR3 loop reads CASRGLARTDTQYF. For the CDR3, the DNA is TGTGCCAGCAGGGGACTAGCGCGGACAGATACGCAGTATTTT.

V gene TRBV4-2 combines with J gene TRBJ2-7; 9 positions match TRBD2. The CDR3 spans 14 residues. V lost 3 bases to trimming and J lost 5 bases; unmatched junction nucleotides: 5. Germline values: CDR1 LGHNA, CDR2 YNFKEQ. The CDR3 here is CASSHQAGGHEQYF. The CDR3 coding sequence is TGTGCCAGCAGCCATCAAGCGGGGGGACACGAGCAGTACTTC.

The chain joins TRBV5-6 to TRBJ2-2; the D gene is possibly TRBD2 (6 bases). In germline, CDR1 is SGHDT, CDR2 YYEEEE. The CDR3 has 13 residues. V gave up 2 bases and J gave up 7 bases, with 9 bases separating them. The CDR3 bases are TGTGCCAGCAGCTTCCGGGAGTACGGGGAGCTGTTTTTT. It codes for CASSFREYGELFF.

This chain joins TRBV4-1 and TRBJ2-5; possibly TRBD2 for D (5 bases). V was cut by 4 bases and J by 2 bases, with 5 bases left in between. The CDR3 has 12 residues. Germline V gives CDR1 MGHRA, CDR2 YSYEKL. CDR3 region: CASSRLQETQYF. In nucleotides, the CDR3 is TGCGCCAGCAGCCGACTACAAGAGACCCAGTACTTC.

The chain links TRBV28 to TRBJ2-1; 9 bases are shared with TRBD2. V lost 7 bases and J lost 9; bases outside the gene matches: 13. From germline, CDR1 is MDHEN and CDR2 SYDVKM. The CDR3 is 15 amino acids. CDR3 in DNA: TGTGCCAGCAATCCCAGCGGGGGGCCGGAGGGTGAGCAGTTCTTC. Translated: CASNPSGGPEGEQFF.

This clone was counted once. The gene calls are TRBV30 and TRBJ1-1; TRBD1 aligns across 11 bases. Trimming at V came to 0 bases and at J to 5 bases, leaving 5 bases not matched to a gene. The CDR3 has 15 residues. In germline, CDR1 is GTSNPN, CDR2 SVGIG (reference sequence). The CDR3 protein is CAWSVEGQGETEAFF. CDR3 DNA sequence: TGTGCCTGGAGTGTAGAGGGACAGGGGGAGACTGAAGCTTTCTTT.

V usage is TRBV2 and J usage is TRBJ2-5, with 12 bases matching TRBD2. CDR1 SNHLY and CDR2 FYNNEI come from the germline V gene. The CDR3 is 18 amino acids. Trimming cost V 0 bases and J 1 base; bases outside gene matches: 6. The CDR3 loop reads CASSEALSSGGAQETQYF. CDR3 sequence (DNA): TGTGCCAGCAGTGAAGCGCTTTCTAGCGGGGGGGCCCAAGAGACCCAGTACTTC. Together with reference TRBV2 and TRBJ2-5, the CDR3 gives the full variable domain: EPEVTQTPSHQVTQMGQEVILRCVPISNHLYFYWYRQILGQKVEFLVSFYNNEISEKSEIFDDQFSVERPDGSNFTLKIRSTKLEDSAMYFCASSEALSSGGAQETQYFGPGTRLLVL.

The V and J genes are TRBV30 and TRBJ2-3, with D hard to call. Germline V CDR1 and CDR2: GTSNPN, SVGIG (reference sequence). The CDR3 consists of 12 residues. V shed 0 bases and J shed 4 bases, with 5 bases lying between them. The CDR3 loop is CAWSVGPDTQYF. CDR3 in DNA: TGTGCCTGGAGTGTAGGCCCAGATACGCAGTATTTT.

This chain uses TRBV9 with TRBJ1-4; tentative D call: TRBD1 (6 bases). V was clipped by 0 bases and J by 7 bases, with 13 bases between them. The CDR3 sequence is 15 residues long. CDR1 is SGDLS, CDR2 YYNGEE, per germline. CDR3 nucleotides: TGTGCCAGCAGCGTAGTCACGGGACACAGTGAAAAACTGTTTTTT. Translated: CASSVVTGHSEKLFF.

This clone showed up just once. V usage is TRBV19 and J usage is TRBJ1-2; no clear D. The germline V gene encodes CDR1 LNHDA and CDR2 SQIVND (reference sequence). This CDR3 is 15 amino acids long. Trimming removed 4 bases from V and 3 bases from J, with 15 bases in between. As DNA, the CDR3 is TGTGCCAGTAGTAACCCTCAGACCCTGTACTATGGCTACACCTTC. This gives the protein CASSNPQTLYYGYTF.

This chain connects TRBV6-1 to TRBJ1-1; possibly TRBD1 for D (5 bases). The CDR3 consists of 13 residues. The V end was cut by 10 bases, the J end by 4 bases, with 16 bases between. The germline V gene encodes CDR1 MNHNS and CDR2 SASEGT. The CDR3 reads CAIAWGWITEAFF. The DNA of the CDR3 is TGTGCCATAGCCTGGGGCTGGATCACTGAAGCTTTCTTT.

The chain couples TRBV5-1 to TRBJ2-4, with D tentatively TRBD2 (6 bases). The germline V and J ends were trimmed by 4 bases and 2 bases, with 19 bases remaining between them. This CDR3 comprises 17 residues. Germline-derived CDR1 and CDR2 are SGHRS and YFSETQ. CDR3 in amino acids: CASSPESEGGPKNIQYF. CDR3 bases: TGCGCCAGCAGCCCGGAATCGGAGGGTGGGCCCAAAAACATTCAGTACTTC.

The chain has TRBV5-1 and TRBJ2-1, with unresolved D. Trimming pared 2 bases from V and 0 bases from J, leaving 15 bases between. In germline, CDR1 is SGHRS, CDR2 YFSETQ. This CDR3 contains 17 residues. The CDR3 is CASSFKTPSGSYNEQFF. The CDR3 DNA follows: TGCGCCAGCAGCTTCAAGACTCCATCGGGCTCCTACAATGAGCAGTTCTTC.

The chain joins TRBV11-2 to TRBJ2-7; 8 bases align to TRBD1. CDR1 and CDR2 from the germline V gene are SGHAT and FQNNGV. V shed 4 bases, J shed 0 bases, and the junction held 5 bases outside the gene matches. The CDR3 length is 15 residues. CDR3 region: CASSSDRASSYEQYF. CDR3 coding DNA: TGTGCCAGCAGCTCGGACAGGGCGAGCTCCTACGAGCAGTACTTC.

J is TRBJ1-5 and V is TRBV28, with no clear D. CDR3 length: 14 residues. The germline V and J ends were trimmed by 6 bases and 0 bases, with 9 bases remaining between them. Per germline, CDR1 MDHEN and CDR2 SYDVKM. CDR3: CASRPVHSNQPQHF. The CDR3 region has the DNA TGTGCCAGCAGGCCGGTCCATAGCAATCAGCCCCAGCATTTT.

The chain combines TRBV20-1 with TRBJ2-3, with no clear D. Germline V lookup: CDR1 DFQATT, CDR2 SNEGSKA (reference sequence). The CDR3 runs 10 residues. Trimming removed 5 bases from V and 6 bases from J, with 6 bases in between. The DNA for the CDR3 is TGCAGTGCTGGACCCGATACGCAGTATTTT. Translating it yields CSAGPDTQYF.

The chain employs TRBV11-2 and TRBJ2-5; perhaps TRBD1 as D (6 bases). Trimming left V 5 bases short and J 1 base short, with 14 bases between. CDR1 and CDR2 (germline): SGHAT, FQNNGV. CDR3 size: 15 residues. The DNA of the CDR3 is TGTGCCAGCAGCCGCACAGTAGGGGGCCAAGAGACCCAGTACTTC. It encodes CASSRTVGGQETQYF.